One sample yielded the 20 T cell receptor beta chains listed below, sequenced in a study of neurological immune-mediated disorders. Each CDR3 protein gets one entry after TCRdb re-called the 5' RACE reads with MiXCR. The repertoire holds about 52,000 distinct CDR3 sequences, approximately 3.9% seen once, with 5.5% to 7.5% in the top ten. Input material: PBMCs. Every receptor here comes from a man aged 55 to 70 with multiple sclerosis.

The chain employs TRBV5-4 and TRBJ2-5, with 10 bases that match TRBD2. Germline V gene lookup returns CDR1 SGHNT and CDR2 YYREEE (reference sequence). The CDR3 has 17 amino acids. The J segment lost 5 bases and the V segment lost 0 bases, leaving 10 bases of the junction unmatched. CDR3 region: CASSLGRASGRGETQYF. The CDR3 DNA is TGTGCCAGCAGCTTGGGGAGAGCTAGCGGGAGAGGGGAGACCCAGTACTTC.

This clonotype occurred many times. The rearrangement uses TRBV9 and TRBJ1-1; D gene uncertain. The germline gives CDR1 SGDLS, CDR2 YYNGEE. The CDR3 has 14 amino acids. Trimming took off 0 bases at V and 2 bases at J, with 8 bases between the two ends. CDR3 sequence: CASSVGQLNTEAFF. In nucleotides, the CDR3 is TGTGCCAGCAGCGTAGGGCAACTCAACACTGAAGCTTTCTTT. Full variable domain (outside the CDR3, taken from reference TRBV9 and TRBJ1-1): DSGVTQTPKHLITATGQRVTLRCSPRSGDLSVYWYQQSLDQGLQFLIQYYNGEERAKGNILERFSAQQFPDLHSELNLSSLELGDSALYFCASSVGQLNTEAFFGQGTRLTVV.

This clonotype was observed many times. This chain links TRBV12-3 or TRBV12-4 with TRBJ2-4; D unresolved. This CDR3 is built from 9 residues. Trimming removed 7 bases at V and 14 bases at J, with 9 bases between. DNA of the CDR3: TGTGCCAGCATGAGTCTTAAGTACTTC. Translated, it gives CASMSLKYF.

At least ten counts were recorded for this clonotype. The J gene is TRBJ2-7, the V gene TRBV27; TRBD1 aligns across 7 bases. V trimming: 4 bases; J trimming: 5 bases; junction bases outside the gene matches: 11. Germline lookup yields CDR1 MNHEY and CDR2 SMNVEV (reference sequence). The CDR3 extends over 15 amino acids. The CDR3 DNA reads TGTGCCAGCAGTTCCCCCCGACAGGGTTCCCACGAGCAGTACTTC. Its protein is CASSSPRQGSHEQYF.

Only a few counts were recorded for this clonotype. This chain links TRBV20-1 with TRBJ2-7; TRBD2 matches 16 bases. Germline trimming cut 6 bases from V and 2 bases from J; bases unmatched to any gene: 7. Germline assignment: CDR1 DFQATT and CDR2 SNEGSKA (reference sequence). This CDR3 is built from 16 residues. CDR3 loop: CSANSGTSGGAYEQYF. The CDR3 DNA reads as TGCAGTGCCAACTCCGGGACTAGCGGGGGGGCCTACGAGCAGTACTTC.

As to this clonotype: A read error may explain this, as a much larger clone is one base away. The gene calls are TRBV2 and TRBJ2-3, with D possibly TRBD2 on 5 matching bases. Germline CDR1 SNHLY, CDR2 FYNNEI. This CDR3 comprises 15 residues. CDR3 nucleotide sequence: TGTGTCAGTGCCCAGGCTAGCCTAAGTTTGAGTACGCAGTATTTT. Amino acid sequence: CVSAQASLSLSTQYF.

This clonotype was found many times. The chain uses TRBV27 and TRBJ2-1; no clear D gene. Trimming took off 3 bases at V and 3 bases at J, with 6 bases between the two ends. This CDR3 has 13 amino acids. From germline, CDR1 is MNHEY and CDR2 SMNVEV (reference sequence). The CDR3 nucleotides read TGTGCCAGCAGTTTGGGCCGCTACAATGAGCAGTTCTTC. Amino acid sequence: CASSLGRYNEQFF.

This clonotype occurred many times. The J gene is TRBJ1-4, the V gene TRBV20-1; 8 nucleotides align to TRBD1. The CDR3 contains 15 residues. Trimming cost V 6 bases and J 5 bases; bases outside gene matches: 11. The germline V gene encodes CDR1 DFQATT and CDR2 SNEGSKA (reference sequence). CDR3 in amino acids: CSANPNRGRNEKLFF. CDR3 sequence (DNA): TGCAGTGCGAACCCGAACAGGGGGAGGAATGAAAAACTGTTTTTT.

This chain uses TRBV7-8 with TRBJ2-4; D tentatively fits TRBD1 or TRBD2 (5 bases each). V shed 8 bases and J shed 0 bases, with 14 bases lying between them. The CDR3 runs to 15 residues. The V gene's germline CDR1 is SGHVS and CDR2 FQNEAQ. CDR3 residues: CASAGTQGAKNIQYF. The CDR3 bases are TGTGCCAGCGCCGGGACCCAGGGAGCCAAAAACATTCAGTACTTC.

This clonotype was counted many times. In DNA form, the CDR3 reads TGCAGTCCCCGGGGCTACACCTTC. It translates to CSPRGYTF. This chain joins TRBV20-1 and TRBJ1-2; D ambiguous. Looked up from germline, CDR1 is DFQATT and CDR2 is SNEGSKA (reference sequence). CDR3 size: 8 residues. Between the trimmed V and J ends, which lost 8 bases and 8 bases, there was a span of 6 bases.

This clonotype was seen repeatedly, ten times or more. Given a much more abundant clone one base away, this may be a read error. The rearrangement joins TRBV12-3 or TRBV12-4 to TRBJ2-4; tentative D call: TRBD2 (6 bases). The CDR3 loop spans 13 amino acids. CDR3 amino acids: CASSLPGEKIQYF. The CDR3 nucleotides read TGTGCCAGCAGCCTCCCGGGGGAAAAAATTCAGTACTTC.

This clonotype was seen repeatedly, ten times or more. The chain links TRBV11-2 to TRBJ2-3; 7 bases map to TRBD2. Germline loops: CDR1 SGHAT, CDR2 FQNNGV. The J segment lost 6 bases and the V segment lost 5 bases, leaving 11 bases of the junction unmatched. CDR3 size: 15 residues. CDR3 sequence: CASSRTGRGEDTQYF. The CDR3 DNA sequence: TGTGCCAGCAGCCGAACGGGACGGGGGGAGGATACGCAGTATTTT.

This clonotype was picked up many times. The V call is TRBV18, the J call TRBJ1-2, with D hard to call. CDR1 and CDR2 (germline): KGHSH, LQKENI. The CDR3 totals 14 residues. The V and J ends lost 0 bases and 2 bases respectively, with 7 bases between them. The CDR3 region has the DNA TGTGCCAGCTCACCACCGTTAGGGAACTATGGCTACACCTTC. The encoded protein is CASSPPLGNYGYTF.

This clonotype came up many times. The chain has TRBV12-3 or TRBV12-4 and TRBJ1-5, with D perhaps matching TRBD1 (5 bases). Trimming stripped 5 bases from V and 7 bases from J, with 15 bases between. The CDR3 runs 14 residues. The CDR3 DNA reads TGTGCCAGCAGTCGGGGGTCTAGGGACCAGCCCCAGCATTTT. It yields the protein CASSRGSRDQPQHF.

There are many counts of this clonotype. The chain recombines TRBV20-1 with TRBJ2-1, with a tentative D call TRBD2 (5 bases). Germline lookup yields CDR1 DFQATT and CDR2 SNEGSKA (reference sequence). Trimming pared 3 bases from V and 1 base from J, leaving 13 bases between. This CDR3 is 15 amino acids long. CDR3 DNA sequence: TGCAGTGCTAGCCCCAGGAGGCCGTCCTACAATGAGCAGTTCTTC. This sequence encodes CSASPRRPSYNEQFF.

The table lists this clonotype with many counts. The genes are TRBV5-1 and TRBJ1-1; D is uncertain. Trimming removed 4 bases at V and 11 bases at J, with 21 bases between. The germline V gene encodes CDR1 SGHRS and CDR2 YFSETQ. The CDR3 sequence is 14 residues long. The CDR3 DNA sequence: TGCGCCAGCAGCGGGCAAGCCGGACCTCATCGCGCTTTCTTT. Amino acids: CASSGQAGPHRAFF.

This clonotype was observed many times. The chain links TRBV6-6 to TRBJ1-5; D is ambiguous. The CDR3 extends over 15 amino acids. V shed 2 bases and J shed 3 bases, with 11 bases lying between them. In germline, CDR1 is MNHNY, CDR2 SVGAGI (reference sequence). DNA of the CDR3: TGTGCCAGCAGTTACGAACGAAGGCACAATCAGCCCCAGCATTTT. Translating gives CASSYERRHNQPQHF.

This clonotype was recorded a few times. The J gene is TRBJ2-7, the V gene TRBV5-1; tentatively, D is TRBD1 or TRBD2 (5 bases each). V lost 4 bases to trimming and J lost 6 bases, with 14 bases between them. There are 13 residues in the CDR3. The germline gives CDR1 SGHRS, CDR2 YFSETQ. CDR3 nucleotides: TGCGCCAGCAGCCCTAGGATTGGGGGCGAGCAGTACTTC. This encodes CASSPRIGGEQYF.

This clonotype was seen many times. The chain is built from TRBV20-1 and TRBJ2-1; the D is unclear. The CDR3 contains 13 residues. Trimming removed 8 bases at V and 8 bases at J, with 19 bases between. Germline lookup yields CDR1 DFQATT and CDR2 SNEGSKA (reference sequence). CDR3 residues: CSPKDPNGDEQFF. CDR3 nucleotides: TGCAGTCCAAAGGACCCCAATGGGGATGAGCAGTTCTTC.

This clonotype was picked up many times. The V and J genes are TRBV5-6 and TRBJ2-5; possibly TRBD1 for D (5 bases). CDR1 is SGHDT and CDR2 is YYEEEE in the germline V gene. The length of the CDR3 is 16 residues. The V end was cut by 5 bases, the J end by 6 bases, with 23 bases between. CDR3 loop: CASSLVGAGSMKTQYF. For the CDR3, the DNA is TGTGCCAGCAGTCTCGTTGGGGCAGGGTCGATGAAGACCCAGTACTTC.